The source of this T cell receptor beta chain is a study of PD-1 blockade in classical Hodgkin lymphoma. General study findings and limits: Complete responders' diversity at baseline resembled that of newly diagnosed patients.

Brentuximab vedotin exposure varied, and every patient relapsed after autologous stem cell transplantation. Germline assignment: CDR1 MDHEN and CDR2 SYDVKM. The CDR3 covers 18 residues. Trimming removed 2 bases at V and 5 bases at J, with 22 bases between. Method: immunoSEQ multiplex PCR; TCRdb's copy keeps in-frame clones and lacks some. The table records about 18,000 clones, 65% to 90% of them present only once. This clone is medium-sized within its sample. Its antigen is unknown. The chain combines TRBV28 with TRBJ2-1; perhaps D is TRBD1 or TRBD2 (5 bases each). The receptor was derived from a human donor with classical Hodgkin lymphoma. Sequencing used peripheral blood mononuclear cells (PBMCs), obtained at baseline. The CDR3 spells CASSLEFLLDPGHNEQFF. Written as DNA, the CDR3 is TGTGCCAGCAGTTTAGAGTTTTTATTGGACCCGGGGCACAATGAGCAGTTCTTC.